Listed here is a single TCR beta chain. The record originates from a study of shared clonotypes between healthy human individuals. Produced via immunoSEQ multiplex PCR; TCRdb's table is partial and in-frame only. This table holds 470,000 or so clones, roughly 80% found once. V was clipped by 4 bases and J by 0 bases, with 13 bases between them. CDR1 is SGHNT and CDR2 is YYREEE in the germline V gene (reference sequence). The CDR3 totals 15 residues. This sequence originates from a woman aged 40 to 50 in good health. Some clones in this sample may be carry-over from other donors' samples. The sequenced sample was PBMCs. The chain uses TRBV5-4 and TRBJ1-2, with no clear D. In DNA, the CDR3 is TGTGCCAGCAGCGAGGAACCTCAATCTAACTATGGCTACACCTTC. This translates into CASSEEPQSNYGYTF.